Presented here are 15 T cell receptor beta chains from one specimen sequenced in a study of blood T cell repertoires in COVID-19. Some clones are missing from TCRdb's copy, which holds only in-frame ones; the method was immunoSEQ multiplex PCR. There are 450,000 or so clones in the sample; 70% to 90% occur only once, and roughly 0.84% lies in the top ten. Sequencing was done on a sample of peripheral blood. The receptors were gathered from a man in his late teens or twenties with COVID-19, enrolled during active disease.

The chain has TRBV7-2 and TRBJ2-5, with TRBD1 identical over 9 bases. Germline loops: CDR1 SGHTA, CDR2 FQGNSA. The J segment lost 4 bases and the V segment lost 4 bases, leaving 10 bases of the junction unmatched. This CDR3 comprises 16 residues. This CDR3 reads CASSSRTGVWGETQYF. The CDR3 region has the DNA TGTGCCAGCAGCTCGCGGACAGGGGTATGGGGAGAGACCCAGTACTTC.

CDR3 residues: CASSRNAQETQYF. The CDR3 DNA follows: TGTGCCAGCAGCAGGAATGCACAAGAGACCCAGTACTTC. The chain has TRBV2 and TRBJ2-5; no clear D gene. Trimming shortened V by 6 bases and J by 2 bases, and 10 bases separated the two germline ends. Germline V gene sequence: CDR1 SNHLY, CDR2 FYNNEI. This CDR3 has 13 residues.

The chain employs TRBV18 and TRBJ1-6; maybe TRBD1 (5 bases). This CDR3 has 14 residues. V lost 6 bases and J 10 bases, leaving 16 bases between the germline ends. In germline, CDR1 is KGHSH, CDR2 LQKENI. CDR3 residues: CASSPGEIWSPLHF. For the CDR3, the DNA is TGTGCCAGCTCCCCGGGGGAGATTTGGTCACCCCTCCACTTT.

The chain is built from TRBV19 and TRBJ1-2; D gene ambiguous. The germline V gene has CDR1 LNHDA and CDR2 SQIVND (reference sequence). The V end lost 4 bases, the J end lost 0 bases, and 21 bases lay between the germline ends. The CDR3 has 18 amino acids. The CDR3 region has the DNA TGTGCCAGTAGTAGTTCCCCCTATTCTACTAGAGCTAACTATGGCTACACCTTC. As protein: CASSSSPYSTRANYGYTF.

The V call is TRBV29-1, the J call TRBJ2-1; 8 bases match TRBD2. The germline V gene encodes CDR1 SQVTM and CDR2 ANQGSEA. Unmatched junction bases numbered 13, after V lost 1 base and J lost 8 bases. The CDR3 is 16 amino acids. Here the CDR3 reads CSVEGPGGRARDEQFF. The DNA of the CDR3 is TGCAGCGTTGAAGGTCCGGGAGGGAGGGCCCGCGATGAGCAGTTCTTC.

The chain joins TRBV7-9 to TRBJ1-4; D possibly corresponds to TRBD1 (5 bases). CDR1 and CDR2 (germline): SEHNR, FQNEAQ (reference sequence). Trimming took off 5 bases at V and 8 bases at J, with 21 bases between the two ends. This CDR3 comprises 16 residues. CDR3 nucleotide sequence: TGTGCCAGCAGCCAACCCCGCTTCCAGGGCTTGGAAAAACTGTTTTTT. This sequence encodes CASSQPRFQGLEKLFF.

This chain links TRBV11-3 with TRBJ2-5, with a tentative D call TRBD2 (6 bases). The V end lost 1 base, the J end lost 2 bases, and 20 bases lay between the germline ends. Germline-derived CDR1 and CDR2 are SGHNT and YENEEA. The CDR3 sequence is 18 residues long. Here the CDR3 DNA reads TGTGCCAGCAGCTTAGGAGTTCGGTCTCGGAGGGAGCAAGAGACCCAGTACTTC. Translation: CASSLGVRSRREQETQYF.

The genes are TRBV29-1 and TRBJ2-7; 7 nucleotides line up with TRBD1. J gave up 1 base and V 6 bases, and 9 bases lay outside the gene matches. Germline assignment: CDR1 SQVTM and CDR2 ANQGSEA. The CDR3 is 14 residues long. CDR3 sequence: CSVQDRNLSYEQYF. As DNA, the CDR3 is TGCAGCGTCCAGGACAGGAATCTATCCTACGAGCAGTACTTC.

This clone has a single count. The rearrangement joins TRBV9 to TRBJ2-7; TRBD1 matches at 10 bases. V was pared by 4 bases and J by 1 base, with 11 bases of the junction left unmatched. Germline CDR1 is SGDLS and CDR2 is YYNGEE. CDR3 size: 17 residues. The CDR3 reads CASSPKGGQGSSYEQYF. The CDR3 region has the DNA TGTGCCAGCAGCCCCAAGGGGGGACAGGGGAGTTCCTACGAGCAGTACTTC.

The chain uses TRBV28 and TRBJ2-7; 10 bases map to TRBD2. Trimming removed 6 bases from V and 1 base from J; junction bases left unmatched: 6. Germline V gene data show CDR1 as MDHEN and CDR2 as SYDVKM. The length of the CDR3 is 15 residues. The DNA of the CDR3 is TGTGCCAGCAGCCTCGGACTAGCGGATTCCTACGAGCAGTACTTC. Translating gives CASSLGLADSYEQYF.

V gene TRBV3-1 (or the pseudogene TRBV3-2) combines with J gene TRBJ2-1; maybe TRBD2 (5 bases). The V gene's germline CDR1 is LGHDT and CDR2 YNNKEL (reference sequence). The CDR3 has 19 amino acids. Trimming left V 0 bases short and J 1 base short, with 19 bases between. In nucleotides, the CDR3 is TGTGCCAGCAGCCAAGAGCAATGGGGAGACCCTGGTTCCTACAATGAGCAGTTCTTC. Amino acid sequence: CASSQEQWGDPGSYNEQFF.

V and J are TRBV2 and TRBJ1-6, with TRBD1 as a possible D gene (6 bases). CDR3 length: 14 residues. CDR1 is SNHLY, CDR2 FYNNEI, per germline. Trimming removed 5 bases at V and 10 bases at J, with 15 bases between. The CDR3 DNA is TGTGCCAGCAGTCGATTACAGGGTGGATCACCCCTCCACTTT. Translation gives CASSRLQGGSPLHF.

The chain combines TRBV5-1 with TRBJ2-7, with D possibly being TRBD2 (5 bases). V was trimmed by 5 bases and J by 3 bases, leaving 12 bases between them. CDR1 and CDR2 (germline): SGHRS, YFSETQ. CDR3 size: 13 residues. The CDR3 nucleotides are TGCGCCAGCAGGCCCGGGGTGAACTACGAGCAGTACTTC. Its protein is CASRPGVNYEQYF.

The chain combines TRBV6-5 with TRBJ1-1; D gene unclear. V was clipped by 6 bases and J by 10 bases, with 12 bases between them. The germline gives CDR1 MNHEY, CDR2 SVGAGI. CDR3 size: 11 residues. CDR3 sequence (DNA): TGTGCCAGCAGGGGAGTGACGTTAGCTTTCTTT. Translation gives CASRGVTLAFF.

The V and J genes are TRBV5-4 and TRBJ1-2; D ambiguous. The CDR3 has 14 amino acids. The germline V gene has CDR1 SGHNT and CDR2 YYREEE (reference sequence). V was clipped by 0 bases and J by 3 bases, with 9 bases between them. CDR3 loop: CASSLDSPHYGYTF. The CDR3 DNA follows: TGTGCCAGCAGCTTGGACAGCCCTCACTATGGCTACACCTTC.